These 23 T cell receptor beta chains came from one sample sequenced in a study of T cell repertoires in cytomegalovirus infection. These receptors' targets are unknown. TCRdb ran MiXCR on the reads and lists one entry per CDR3 protein. Here the sample spans around 900,000 distinct CDR3 sequences, 25% to 40% being singletons. The sample consisted of cultured CD8+ T cells from PBMCs, taken from culture after CMV antigen stimulation. These receptors came from a human donor in good health (CMV status not recorded). Some clones in this sample may be carry-over from other donors' samples.

The V and J genes are TRBV5-1 and TRBJ1-2; no clear D. V was trimmed by 0 bases and J by 3 bases, leaving 9 bases between them. CDR1 is SGHRS and CDR2 is YFSETQ in the germline V gene. This CDR3 comprises 14 residues. The CDR3 sequence is CASSLGPGDYGYTF. The CDR3 nucleotides read TGCGCCAGCAGCTTGGGCCCAGGAGACTATGGCTACACCTTC.

This clonotype was observed at least ten times. The J gene is TRBJ2-1, the V gene TRBV7-2; D remains unclear. The CDR3 is 14 residues long. Trimming left V 1 base short and J 0 bases short, with 4 bases between. Looked up from germline, CDR1 is SGHTA and CDR2 is FQGNSA. The DNA of the CDR3 is TGTGCCAGCAGCTTAGTCGGCTCCTACAATGAGCAGTTCTTC. This sequence encodes CASSLVGSYNEQFF.

In this sample, this clonotype turned up a few times. This chain uses TRBV20-1 with TRBJ1-6; a possible D gene is TRBD1 (6 bases). Trimming took off 5 bases at V and 0 bases at J, with 20 bases between the two ends. CDR3 length equals 18 residues. The germline V gene encodes CDR1 DFQATT and CDR2 SNEGSKA (reference sequence). CDR3 bases: TGCAGTGCTCGACAGGCCCCAGCCTTGTCCTCCTATAATTCACCCCTCCACTTT. Translating it yields CSARQAPALSSYNSPLHF.

Here the CDR3 reads CATLAPGELFF. CDR3 coding DNA: TGTGCCACCCTAGCGCCCGGGGAGCTGTTTTTT. V usage is TRBV2 and J usage is TRBJ2-2; D possibly corresponds to TRBD2 (6 bases). Germline V CDR1 and CDR2: SNHLY, FYNNEI. The V end lost 10 bases, the J end lost 6 bases, and 9 bases lay between the germline ends. The CDR3 has 11 amino acids. Together with reference TRBV2 and TRBJ2-2, the CDR3 gives the full variable domain: EPEVTQTPSHQVTQMGQEVILRCVPISNHLYFYWYRQILGQKVEFLVSFYNNEISEKSEIFDDQFSVERPDGSNFTLKIRSTKLEDSAMYFCATLAPGELFFGEGSRLTVL.

This clonotype was seen a few times. The rearrangement joins TRBV25-1 to TRBJ1-4; D not resolved. This CDR3 contains 16 residues. Germline CDR1 is MGHDK and CDR2 is SYGVNS. Trimming pared 4 bases from V and 3 bases from J, leaving 15 bases between. The CDR3 is CASSATTKGANEKLFF. CDR3 nucleotide sequence: TGTGCCAGCAGTGCCACCACTAAGGGAGCTAATGAAAAACTGTTTTTT.

V and J are TRBV20-1 and TRBJ2-5, with 8 bases aligning to TRBD1. The CDR3 contains 14 residues. V was pared by 5 bases and J by 3 bases, with 8 bases of the junction left unmatched. Germline loops: CDR1 DFQATT, CDR2 SNEGSKA (reference sequence). CDR3 in amino acids: CSAGNRGEKETQYF. The CDR3 DNA reads as TGCAGTGCTGGGAACAGGGGGGAAAAAGAGACCCAGTACTTC.

This clonotype was detected a few times. The rearrangement joins TRBV7-9 to TRBJ1-1; D ambiguous. The CDR3 covers 11 residues. V shed 5 bases and J shed 6 bases, with 7 bases lying between them. Germline V lookup: CDR1 SEHNR, CDR2 FQNEAQ (reference sequence). CDR3 sequence (DNA): TGTGCCAGCAGCGGGCAGCCTGAAGCTTTCTTT. Protein sequence: CASSGQPEAFF.

The gene calls are TRBV18 and TRBJ2-1, with D tentatively TRBD2 (6 bases). V lost 3 bases and J lost 0, with 15 bases in between. This CDR3 region has 17 residues. The V gene's germline CDR1 is KGHSH and CDR2 LQKENI. The CDR3 loop reads CASSPEWGVGSYNEQFF. CDR3 DNA sequence: TGTGCCAGCTCACCGGAATGGGGGGTAGGCTCCTACAATGAGCAGTTCTTC. Using reference TRBV18 and TRBJ2-1 for the parts outside the CDR3, the full variable domain is NAGVMQNPRHLVRRRGQEARLRCSPMKGHSHVYWYRQLPEEGLKFMVYLQKENIIDESGMPKERFSAEFPKEGPSILRIQQVVRGDSAAYFCASSPEWGVGSYNEQFFGPGTRLTVL.

This clonotype was observed a few times. The gene calls are TRBV7-8 and TRBJ2-7, with D unresolved. The V gene lost 7 bases and the J gene lost 3 bases, with 10 bases spanning the gap. The CDR3 runs to 12 residues. Germline CDR1 reads SGHVS; CDR2 reads FQNEAQ. CDR3 nucleotides: TGTGCCAGCATCCGCCTCTTCTACGAGCAGTACTTC. Its protein is CASIRLFYEQYF. The full variable domain, in which reference TRBV7-8 and TRBJ2-7 provide the parts outside the CDR3, is GAGVSQSPRYKVAKRGQDVALRCDPISGHVSLFWYQQALGQGPEFLTYFQNEAQLDKSGLPSDRFFAERPEGSVSTLKIQRTQQEDSAVYLCASIRLFYEQYFGPGTRLTVT.

This clonotype occurred a few times. The V gene is TRBV7-9, the J gene TRBJ1-3; D is perhaps TRBD1 (6 bases). Between the trimmed V and J ends, which lost 4 bases and 0 bases, there was a span of 13 bases. The CDR3 is made up of 16 amino acids. Germline assignment: CDR1 SEHNR and CDR2 FQNEAQ (reference sequence). DNA of the CDR3: TGTGCCAGCAGCTCCTCTTCAGGGGACTCTGGAAACACCATATATTTT. Protein sequence: CASSSSSGDSGNTIYF.

The chain combines TRBV2 with TRBJ2-1, with D perhaps matching TRBD1 (5 bases). The ends were cut back, 5 bases at V and 2 bases at J, with 13 bases in the middle. The CDR3 loop spans 15 amino acids. CDR1 is SNHLY and CDR2 is FYNNEI in the germline V gene. The CDR3 loop reads CASSSQGSPYNEQFF. The CDR3 DNA is TGTGCCAGCAGTAGCCAGGGTAGCCCCTACAATGAGCAGTTCTTC.

This clonotype was seen ten or more times. The rearrangement links TRBV7-9 to TRBJ2-3, with 7 bases aligning to TRBD1. The V and J ends lost 5 bases and 0 bases, in that order; junction bases with no gene match: 5. Germline CDR1 reads SEHNR; CDR2 reads FQNEAQ (reference sequence). CDR3 size: 15 residues. CDR3 bases: TGTGCCAGCAGCCTAGGGACAGCAAGCACAGATACGCAGTATTTT. This encodes CASSLGTASTDTQYF.

This chain joins TRBV4-1 and TRBJ2-7; 11 nucleotides agree with TRBD1. Germline V gives CDR1 MGHRA, CDR2 YSYEKL. The CDR3 covers 16 residues. V was pared by 4 bases and J by 3 bases, with 8 bases of the junction left unmatched. The chain's CDR3 is CASSRYAGTGGYEQYF. CDR3 DNA: TGCGCCAGCAGCCGATACGCCGGGACAGGGGGCTACGAGCAGTACTTC.

This clonotype turned up a few times. CDR3 protein: CARGGVYNEQFF. CDR3 nucleotide sequence: TGTGCCAGGGGGGGGGTTTATAATGAGCAGTTCTTC. This chain connects TRBV2 to TRBJ2-1; TRBD2 matches at 7 bases. V gave up 9 bases and J gave up 7 bases; unmatched junction bases: 6. The CDR3 is made up of 12 amino acids. The germline V gene has CDR1 SNHLY and CDR2 FYNNEI.

The V call is TRBV4-1, the J call TRBJ2-2, with 7 nucleotides matching TRBD2. Germline V CDR1 and CDR2: MGHRA, YSYEKL. This CDR3 region has 15 residues. V shed 4 bases and J 4 bases; nucleotides not matched to a gene: 6. The CDR3 sequence: CASSPLAATTGELFF. In DNA form, the CDR3 reads TGCGCCAGCAGCCCGCTAGCGGCGACCACCGGGGAGCTGTTTTTT.

The chain has TRBV30 and TRBJ1-1; TRBD1 might be the D (6 bases). Trimming left V 4 bases short and J 0 bases short, with 27 bases between. This CDR3 is built from 19 residues. Germline-derived CDR1 and CDR2 are GTSNPN and SVGIG (reference sequence). The CDR3 loop is CAWTRMKGQWVILNTEAFF. CDR3 bases: TGTGCCTGGACCCGAATGAAAGGACAGTGGGTAATCCTGAACACTGAAGCTTTCTTT.

The chain combines TRBV5-1 with TRBJ1-1, with TRBD1 as a possible D gene (5 bases). The CDR3 totals 15 residues. V was clipped by 0 bases and J by 3 bases, with 12 bases between them. Germline CDR1 reads SGHRS; CDR2 reads YFSETQ. The CDR3 spells CASSLEAGIYTEAFF. The CDR3 nucleotides read TGCGCCAGCAGCTTGGAAGCAGGGATTTACACTGAAGCTTTCTTT.

This clonotype occurred a few times. The chain has TRBV10-3 and TRBJ1-2; no reliable D call. The CDR3 runs to 13 residues. V was shortened by 8 bases and J by 7 bases, with 17 bases between the two germline ends. The germline CDR1 and CDR2 sequences are ENHRY and SYGVKD. The CDR3 loop reads CAIPEKVEGGYTF. In nucleotides, the CDR3 is TGTGCCATCCCAGAGAAGGTTGAGGGTGGCTACACCTTC.

V gene TRBV19 combines with J gene TRBJ2-7; no clear D gene. V lost 9 bases to trimming and J lost 0 bases, with 15 bases between them. Per germline, CDR1 LNHDA and CDR2 SQIVND (reference sequence). CDR3 length: 14 residues. The CDR3 DNA follows: TGTGCCAGCACGGCGAGTCGATACTCCTACGAGCAGTACTTC. Translation: CASTASRYSYEQYF.

This sequence joins TRBV27 and TRBJ2-1, with D possibly being TRBD1 or TRBD2 (6 bases each). The V gene's germline CDR1 is MNHEY and CDR2 SMNVEV (reference sequence). The V gene lost 7 bases and the J gene lost 1 base, with 17 bases spanning the gap. The CDR3 spans 16 residues. The CDR3 here is CASTRGDGQSYNEQFF. The CDR3 region has the DNA TGTGCCAGCACTAGGGGGGATGGACAGTCCTACAATGAGCAGTTCTTC.

A few counts support this clonotype. The rearrangement uses TRBV27 and TRBJ1-1; D remains unclear. The germline V gene encodes CDR1 MNHEY and CDR2 SMNVEV (reference sequence). The CDR3 runs to 15 residues. Deletions cut 4 bases from V and 1 base from J, with 13 bases between. In DNA form, the CDR3 reads TGTGCCAGCAGTTACCTACCCGGGAAGAACACTGAAGCTTTCTTT. It specifies CASSYLPGKNTEAFF.

A single count supports this clonotype. Given a much more abundant clone one base away, this may be a read error. For the CDR3, the DNA is TGTGCCAGCAGCCAAGAGGGTGAAGCTTTCTTT. It translates to CASSQEGEAFF. This chain links TRBV4-2 with TRBJ1-1, with D uncertain. CDR1 LGHNA and CDR2 YNFKEQ come from the germline V gene. V was trimmed by 0 bases and J by 7 bases, leaving 3 bases between them. This CDR3 has 11 residues.

The V gene is TRBV12-3 or TRBV12-4, the J gene TRBJ1-5, with 7 bases identical to TRBD1. This CDR3 comprises 13 residues. With V trimmed by 6 bases and J by 7 bases, 6 bases remained unmatched. The CDR3 protein is CASSATTGQPQHF. CDR3 nucleotide sequence: TGTGCCAGCAGCGCTACGACAGGGCAGCCCCAGCATTTT.